Reported below is one TCR beta chain. TCRdb's table, derived via immunoSEQ multiplex PCR, lists solely in-frame clones and lacks some. Of about 94,000 clones listed, 80% to 85% are singletons. This sample is drawn from a study of blood T cell repertoires in COVID-19. This receptor was taken from a man aged 60-69 years with acute or convalescent COVID-19. The source material was peripheral blood.

The CDR3 bases are TGTGCCTGGAGTGTAGATAGTAAAGATACGCAGTATTTT. Protein: CAWSVDSKDTQYF. The chain carries TRBV30 and TRBJ2-3; D unclear. The V gene's germline CDR1 is GTSNPN and CDR2 SVGIG (reference sequence). The V end lost 0 bases, the J end lost 5 bases, and 9 bases lay between the germline ends. The CDR3 contains 13 residues.